Each of the 16 T cell receptor beta chains below was sequenced from the same sample in a study of Tregs in tolerant kidney transplant recipients. The protocol was immunoSEQ multiplex PCR, while the TCRdb copy is restricted to in-frame clones and leaves out a portion. The listing contains about 48,000 clones. The sample here was CD4+ T cells from blood, taken before the transplant. Source of these receptors: a human donor who received a combined kidney and bone marrow transplant.

CDR3 sequence: CAWSQGQETQYF. The CDR3 bases that were read are TGTGCCTGGAGTCAGGGCCAAGAGACC. The chain joins TRBV30 to TRBJ2-5, with a weak D call TRBD1 (5 bases). The missing CDR3 end, 3 residues past where the read stops, is filled in from the germline J gene. V gave up 2 bases and J gave up 1 base, with 5 bases separating them. The CDR3 length is 12 residues. CDR1 GTSNPN and CDR2 SVGIG come from the germline V gene (reference sequence).

On this clone itself: The CDR3 extends 3 residues past the end of the read, so its final part is completed from the germline J gene. This rearrangement joins TRBV7-3 to TRBJ1-1, with TRBD1 matching over 9 bases. The CDR3 is 15 amino acids. Germline lookup yields CDR1 SGHTA and CDR2 FQGTGA. The V gene end was trimmed by 6 bases and the J gene end by 4 bases; junction bases not matched to a gene: 9. The sequenced part of the CDR3 DNA is TGTGCCAGCAGTTCGGGAGGGACAGGGCCCACTGAA. This gives the protein CASSSGGTGPTE. The whole CDR3 sequence reads CASSSGGTGPTEAFF.

In regard to this clone: The read halts 3 residues ahead of the CDR3 end, with the missing end drawn from the germline J gene. The chain is built from TRBV7-9 and TRBJ2-7; D is possibly TRBD1 (6 bases). Germline CDR1 and CDR2: SEHNR and FQNEAQ (reference sequence). The CDR3 has 12 amino acids. V was clipped by 6 bases and J by 4 bases, with 10 bases between them. The chain's CDR3 is CASSQQGYEQYF. The sequenced part of the CDR3 DNA is TGTGCCAGCAGTCAACAGGGATACGAG.

Regarding this clone: The read stops 3 residues short of the end of the CDR3; the missing end is completed from the germline J gene. This chain uses TRBV19 with TRBJ2-7; D remains unclear. The V gene's germline CDR1 is LNHDA and CDR2 SQIVND (reference sequence). This CDR3 comprises 16 residues. Trimming cost V 3 bases and J 3 bases, with 18 bases left between them. The chain's CDR3 is CASSMSRHPQIYEQYF. The sequenced CDR3 bases are TGTGCCAGTAGTATGAGTCGACATCCTCAGATCTACGAG.

Of note for this clone: Read data end 3 residues before the CDR3 end; the end is taken from the germline J gene. The chain employs TRBV5-1 and TRBJ2-6; maybe TRBD2 (5 bases). This CDR3 is 16 amino acids long. Germline CDR1 is SGHRS and CDR2 is YFSETQ. Trimming pared 6 bases from V and 0 bases from J, leaving 13 bases between. The CDR3 spells CASTSSAGSGANVLTF. Incomplete CDR3 DNA: TGCGCCAGCACCTCAAGTGCGGGCTCTGGGGCCAACGTC.

Note on this clone: The read halts 3 residues ahead of the CDR3 end, with the missing end drawn from the germline J gene. The genes are TRBV5-1 and TRBJ2-7; D is possibly TRBD1 (5 bases). The CDR3 spans 14 residues. The V end was cut by 6 bases, the J end by 2 bases, with 15 bases between. Germline V gene lookup returns CDR1 SGHRS and CDR2 YFSETQ. This chain's CDR3 is CASTPETATYEQYF. The CDR3 bases that were read are TGCGCCAGCACCCCAGAGACAGCTACCTACGAG.

As for this clone: The read gets to within 3 residues of the CDR3 end, and the germline J gene fills in the rest. The chain joins TRBV2 to TRBJ2-3, with D perhaps TRBD2 (6 bases). Germline V gives CDR1 SNHLY, CDR2 FYNNEI. This CDR3 is 16 amino acids long. The ends were cut back, 3 bases at V and 3 bases at J, with 16 bases in the middle. The CDR3 bases that were read are TGTGCCAGCAGTGACGGTATTAAGGGGAGGACAGATACG. Its protein is CASSDGIKGRTDT. The full CDR3 protein is CASSDGIKGRTDTQYF.

Concerning this clone itself: The read ends 3 residues before the CDR3 terminus; that terminus is restored from the germline J gene. The V call is TRBV6-2 or TRBV6-3, the J call TRBJ2-3, with TRBD1 as a possible D gene (6 bases). Trimming stripped 8 bases from V and 5 bases from J, with 23 bases between. This CDR3 has 16 amino acids. The germline CDR1 and CDR2 sequences are MNHEY and SVGEGT. CDR3 DNA (partial): TGTGCCAGCGGGCACAACCCTCAGGGGCTGGTAGATACG. Translating gives CASGHNPQGLVDT. The entire CDR3 is CASGHNPQGLVDTQYF.

In the case of this clone: With the read ending 3 residues before the CDR3 end, the germline J gene is used to fill in that end. The rearrangement joins TRBV5-1 to TRBJ1-1; TRBD1 agrees at 7 bases. The CDR3 has 13 residues. The germline gives CDR1 SGHRS, CDR2 YFSETQ. Partial CDR3 DNA: TGCGCCAGCAGCCAATATGGGACAGAAGAA. Protein: CASSQYGTEE. The entire CDR3 protein is CASSQYGTEEAFF.

Concerning this clone: The missing CDR3 end, 3 residues past where the read stops, is filled in from the germline J gene. This chain connects TRBV30 to TRBJ1-1; 8 bases match TRBD1. Trimming removed 3 bases from V and 2 bases from J; junction bases left unmatched: 14. The germline gives CDR1 GTSNPN, CDR2 SVGIG (reference sequence). This CDR3 comprises 17 residues. The CDR3 spells CAWSGGRGLGYNTEAFF. The DNA read from the CDR3 is TGTGCCTGGAGCGGAGGCAGGGGGCTCGGGTATAACACTGAA. Together with reference TRBV30 and TRBJ1-1, the CDR3 gives the full variable domain: SQTIHQWPATLVQPVGSPLSLECTVEGTSNPNLYWYRQAAGRGLQLLFYSVGIGQISSEVPQNLSASRPQDRQFILSSKKLLLSDSGFYLCAWSGGRGLGYNTEAFFGQGTRLTVV.

Regarding this clone: The read ends 3 residues before the CDR3 terminus; that terminus is restored from the germline J gene. The chain couples TRBV30 to TRBJ2-7; tentatively, D is TRBD2 (6 bases). The CDR3 consists of 11 residues. Germline V gene sequence: CDR1 GTSNPN, CDR2 SVGIG (reference sequence). The part of the CDR3 DNA that was read is TGTGCATATAGCGGCTCCTACGAG. It yields the protein CAYSGSYE. The whole CDR3 reads CAYSGSYEQYF.

Incomplete CDR3 DNA: TGCGCCAGCAGGTATCAGGGGTCCTACGAG. This sequence encodes CASRYQGSYE. The entire CDR3 reads CASRYQGSYEQYF. The chain joins TRBV5-1 to TRBJ2-7, with D perhaps TRBD1 (6 bases). The sequenced fragment ends 3 residues before the CDR3 boundary, so the rest is inferred from the germline J gene. Per germline, CDR1 SGHRS and CDR2 YFSETQ. The CDR3 loop spans 13 amino acids. V gave up 5 bases and J gave up 1 base, with 10 bases separating them.

With regard to this clone: The CDR3 extends 3 residues past the end of the read, so its final part is completed from the germline J gene. V usage is TRBV2 and J usage is TRBJ1-2, with a weak D call TRBD1 (6 bases). Germline V gene sequence: CDR1 SNHLY, CDR2 FYNNEI. The CDR3 covers 11 residues. CDR3 amino acids: CASVGQGSYTF. The DNA read from the CDR3 is TGTGCCAGCGTCGGGCAGGGGAGC. The full variable domain, completed using reference TRBV2 and TRBJ1-2, is EPEVTQTPSHQVTQMGQEVILRCVPISNHLYFYWYRQILGQKVEFLVSFYNNEISEKSEIFDDQFSVERPDGSNFTLKIRSTKLEDSAMYFCASVGQGSYTFGSGTRLTVV.

With regard to this clone: With the read ending 3 residues before the CDR3 end, the germline J gene is used to fill in that end. V is TRBV18 and J is TRBJ1-4, with 7 bases lining up with TRBD1. The germline V gene has CDR1 KGHSH and CDR2 LQKENI. The J segment lost 7 bases and the V segment lost 4 bases, leaving 3 bases of the junction unmatched. The CDR3 sequence is 13 residues long. CDR3 residues: CASSQGALEKLFF. Incomplete CDR3 DNA: TGTGCCAGCTCACAGGGGGCCCTTGAAAAA.

In the case of this clone: The read ends 3 residues before the CDR3 terminus; that terminus is restored from the germline J gene. V usage is TRBV7-8 and J usage is TRBJ1-1; TRBD1 matches at 7 bases. Trimming at V came to 5 bases and at J to 7 bases, leaving 7 bases not matched to a gene. The CDR3 is 13 residues long. Germline V gives CDR1 SGHVS, CDR2 FQNEAQ. The CDR3 sequence: CASSLRQGGEAFF. The covered CDR3 bases are TGTGCCAGCAGCCTACGACAGGGCGGTGAA.

As concerns this clone: Read data end 3 residues before the CDR3 end; the end is taken from the germline J gene. The chain is built from TRBV10-3 and TRBJ2-1; D gene uncertain. Looked up from germline, CDR1 is ENHRY and CDR2 is SYGVKD. The CDR3 is 11 residues long. V gave up 10 bases and J gave up 7 bases, with 11 bases separating them. Partial CDR3 DNA: TGTGCCACTACCTCCGCAAATGAG. The encoded protein is CATTSANE. The full-length CDR3 reads as CATTSANEQFF.